A selection of T cell receptor beta chains follows, all from one sample in a study of PD-L1 blockade in urothelial cancer. The data were produced by immunoSEQ multiplex PCR, yet TCRdb's version contains in-frame clones alone and is incomplete. The sample has roughly 87,000 clones; roughly nine tenths are singletons. The sample consisted of PBMCs, taken around atezolizumab (anti-PD-L1) treatment. The receptor source for this set is a woman between 65 and 79 years old with urothelial cancer. Each CDR3 is given with its conserved first and last residue. The D gene is left open where the match is weak. Only part of the rows carry a size: once, few, many, or a class if the clone is expanded.

j_call | d_call | clone_size | v_call | cdr3_aa | cdr3_nt
TRBJ2-5 | NA | NA | TRBV5-1 | CASSLDVRAPQETQYF | TGCGCCAGCAGCTTAGATGTCAGGGCACCCCAAGAGACCCAGTACTTC
TRBJ2-7 | TRBD2 | NA | TRBV5-1 | CASSLAREGEQYF | TGCGCCAGCAGCTTGGCCAGGGAGGGCGAGCAGTACTTC
TRBJ2-3 | NA | NA | TRBV5-1 | CASRLTDTQYF | TGCGCCAGCCGGTTGACAGATACGCAGTATTTT
TRBJ1-5 | NA | few | TRBV1 | CTSSQRDQPQHF | TGCACCAGCAGCCAACGGGATCAGCCCCAGCATTTT
TRBJ2-7 | NA | NA | TRBV7-2 | CASSPSPGAYEQYF | TGTGCCAGCAGCCCCTCCCCCGGGGCCTACGAGCAGTACTTC
TRBJ1-5 | NA | NA | TRBV6-1 | CASRGPSNQPQHF | TGTGCCAGCAGGGGGCCGAGCAATCAGCCCCAGCATTTT
TRBJ2-5 | NA | once | TRBV4-1 | CASSQGWEPETQYF | TGCGCCAGCAGCCAAGGCTGGGAGCCCGAGACCCAGTACTTC
TRBJ1-2 | TRBD1 | NA | TRBV7-8 | CASSPRQGGGYTF | TGTGCCAGCAGCCCGCGACAGGGCGGCGGCTACACCTTC
TRBJ2-2 | NA | NA | TRBV5-1 | CASRRQYSNTGELFF | TGCGCCAGCAGAAGACAGTATTCGAACACCGGGGAGCTGTTTTTT
TRBJ2-7 | TRBD1 | NA | TRBV10-3 | CAISVGTGTGNYEQYF | TGTGCCATCAGTGTCGGAACCGGGACAGGGAACTACGAGCAGTACTTC
TRBJ2-1 | NA | once | TRBV5-4 | CASSLWPNGNEQFF | TGTGCCAGCAGCTTGTGGCCGAATGGCAATGAGCAGTTCTTC
TRBJ2-7 | TRBD1 | NA | TRBV2 | CASRTGGGYEQYF | TGTGCCAGCAGAACAGGGGGCGGCTACGAGCAGTACTTC
TRBJ2-5 | NA | NA | TRBV11-3 | CASSLGQAGTQYF | TGTGCCAGCAGCTTAGGACAGGCCGGGACCCAGTACTTC
TRBJ1-1 | NA | NA | TRBV28 | CASIRGYTEAFF | TGTGCCAGCATCAGAGGATACACTGAAGCTTTCTTT
TRBJ1-1 | TRBD1 | NA | TRBV4-1 | CASSLTPGTGGVPEAFF | TGCGCCAGCAGCCTCACACCCGGGACAGGAGGGGTCCCTGAAGCTTTCTTT
TRBJ2-5 | TRBD2 | NA | TRBV29-1 | CSGSPRESAETQYF | TGCAGCGGATCTCCGCGGGAGAGTGCAGAGACCCAGTACTTC
TRBJ2-7 | TRBD1 | NA | TRBV10-1 | CASTNWQGAHEQYF | TGCGCCAGCACCAACTGGCAGGGGGCACACGAGCAGTACTTC
TRBJ2-1 | TRBD2 | NA | TRBV19 | CASSIQPGGHNEQFF | TGTGCCAGTAGTATACAGCCGGGGGGACACAATGAGCAGTTCTTC
TRBJ2-7 | NA | NA | TRBV4-3 | CASSQGRGEQYF | TGCGCCAGCAGCCAAGGGAGAGGGGAGCAGTACTTC
TRBJ2-7 | TRBD2 | NA | TRBV11-2 | CASSHSVGSGGYEQYF | TGTGCCAGCAGCCACTCCGTAGGAAGCGGGGGCTACGAGCAGTACTTC
TRBJ1-1 | NA | NA | TRBV6-1 | CASTPWGGLNTEAFF | TGTGCCAGCACCCCGTGGGGGGGGCTGAACACTGAAGCTTTCTTT
TRBJ2-5 | NA | NA | TRBV9 | CASSGLVGETQYF | TGTGCCAGCAGCGGACTAGTAGGAGAGACCCAGTACTTC
TRBJ2-5 | NA | NA | TRBV18 | CASSRTRQGQETQYF | TGTGCCAGCTCACGGACCCGGCAGGGGCAAGAGACCCAGTACTTC
TRBJ2-7 | TRBD1 | NA | TRBV19 | CASSVTGGSSEQYF | TGTGCCAGTAGTGTGACAGGGGGGTCCTCCGAGCAGTACTTC
TRBJ2-2 | TRBD2 | few | TRBV13 | CASSLPGLGTGELFF | TGTGCCAGCAGCTTACCGGGACTAGGCACCGGGGAGCTGTTTTTT
TRBJ1-1 | NA | NA | TRBV5-1 | CASKQGTNTEAFF | TGCGCCAGCAAGCAGGGAACGAACACTGAAGCTTTCTTT